The rows below give T cell receptor beta chains drawn from one sample of a study of Graves' ophthalmopathy and Graves' hyperthyroidism. From the multiplex PCR reads, TCRdb called clonotypes with MiXCR, one entry per CDR3 protein. The sample lists roughly 400,000 distinct CDR3 sequences; approximately 18% were seen once. The sample comprised peripheral blood. The receptors here all came from an adult woman with stable Graves' hyperthyroidism. CDR3s include the opening cysteine and the closing phenylalanine or tryptophan. The D gene is left open where the match is weak. Expanded clones get a size class; other rows say once, few or many, or leave the size out.

v_call	clone_size	d_call	j_call	cdr3_aa	cdr3_nt
TRBV7-2	few	TRBD1	TRBJ1-6	CASSPRDRRFNSPLHF	TGTGCCAGCAGCCCAAGGGACAGGCGGTTCAATTCACCCCTCCACTTT
TRBV7-8	many	TRBD2	TRBJ2-7	CASSLGGSGSISYEQYF	TGTGCCAGCAGCTTAGGGGGAAGCGGGAGCATCTCCTACGAGCAGTACTTC
TRBV20-1	many	TRBD2	TRBJ2-5	CSARAHGLAGVMVETQYF	TGCAGTGCTAGAGCCCACGGACTAGCGGGAGTGATGGTAGAGACCCAGTACTTC
TRBV28	many	TRBD2	TRBJ2-2	CASRPGLVVTGELFF	TGTGCCAGCAGACCGGGACTAGTGGTCACCGGGGAGCTGTTTTTT
TRBV7-2	many	.	TRBJ2-2	CASSPRTVHGELFF	TGTGCCAGCAGTCCTAGGACAGTCCACGGGGAGCTGTTTTTT
TRBV2	many	.	TRBJ1-5	CASSLRPDNSNQPQHF	TGTGCCAGCAGTCTCAGGCCAGACAATAGCAATCAGCCCCAGCATTTT
TRBV30	many	.	TRBJ1-1	CAWSVLQPPNTEAFF	TGTGCCTGGAGTGTACTTCAGCCACCGAACACTGAAGCTTTCTTT
TRBV30	many	.	TRBJ2-7	CAWGQGNTEQYF	TGTGCCTGGGGTCAGGGAAACACCGAGCAGTACTTC
TRBV20-1	.	TRBD2	TRBJ2-7	CSARDLGKQGAGTSGNEQYF	TGCAGTGCTAGAGATCTGGGAAAACAGGGGGCGGGGACTAGCGGGAACGAGCAGTACTTC
TRBV20-1	many	.	TRBJ1-1	CSARGHADTEAFF	TGCAGTGCTAGGGGGCACGCGGACACTGAAGCTTTCTTT
TRBV20-1	.	.	TRBJ1-2	CSARDPASVSYGYTF	TGCAGTGCTAGAGATCCGGCGAGTGTTAGCTATGGCTACACCTTC
TRBV7-6	.	.	TRBJ1-5	CASSFSPAGNCNQPQHF	TGTGCCAGCAGCTTTAGCCCTGCGGGGAATTGCAATCAGCCCCAGCATTTT
TRBV6-2/TRBV6-3	many	.	TRBJ1-1	CASSYVGVTEAFF	TGTGCCAGCAGTTACGTCGGGGTCACTGAAGCTTTCTTT
TRBV6-5	many	.	TRBJ1-6	CASSYPPSSYNSPLHF	TGTGCCAGCAGTTACCCCCCGAGCTCCTATAATTCACCCCTCCACTTT
TRBV20-1	many	TRBD1	TRBJ1-5	CSARENRGGQPQHF	TGCAGTGCTAGAGAGAACAGGGGCGGCCAGCCCCAGCATTTT
TRBV6-1	.	.	TRBJ1-2	CASSPNYSLYGYTF	TGTGCCAGCAGTCCCAACTACAGCCTCTATGGCTACACCTTC
TRBV24-1	many	.	TRBJ1-5	CATSDLHRNQPQHF	TGTGCCACCAGTGATTTGCACAGAAATCAGCCCCAGCATTTT
TRBV6-2/TRBV6-3	many	.	TRBJ2-7	CASRTRARADEQYF	TGTGCCAGCAGGACTCGGGCTAGAGCGGACGAGCAGTACTTC
TRBV24-1	many	TRBD2	TRBJ2-7	CATCGRADLSEQYF	TGTGCCACCTGCGGGAGGGCCGACTTGAGCGAGCAGTACTTC
TRBV7-3	many	.	TRBJ2-5	CASSLSPRETQYF	TGTGCCAGCAGCTTATCTCCCCGAGAGACCCAGTACTTC
TRBV4-1	few	.	TRBJ1-5	CASSPERGIYVQPQHF	TGCGCCAGCAGCCCCGAGCGGGGAATTTATGTGCAGCCCCAGCATTTT
TRBV12-3/TRBV12-4	many	TRBD1	TRBJ1-1	CASRTGVLNTEAFF	TGTGCCAGCAGGACAGGGGTCCTGAACACTGAAGCTTTCTTT
TRBV28	many	.	TRBJ1-6	CASSLARRGSSPLHF	TGTGCCAGCAGTTTGGCCCGGAGGGGAAGTTCACCCCTCCACTTT
TRBV24-1	many	.	TRBJ1-1	CATSEGAGTEAFF	TGTGCCACCAGTGAGGGCGCGGGTACTGAAGCTTTCTTT
TRBV24-1	many	.	TRBJ1-5	CATSDFGSQPQHF	TGTGCCACCAGTGATTTCGGATCGCAGCCCCAGCATTTT
TRBV10-2	many	.	TRBJ1-1	CASSTDTKNTEAFF	TGCGCCAGCAGTACGGACACAAAGAACACTGAAGCTTTCTTT
TRBV2	many	.	TRBJ2-7	CASRPGRTYEQYF	TGTGCCAGTCGGCCGGGACGGACCTACGAGCAGTACTTC
TRBV10-3	many	.	TRBJ2-7	CAISESFGGDSRPYEQYF	TGTGCCATCAGTGAGTCGTTTGGAGGGGACTCTCGGCCCTACGAGCAGTACTTC
TRBV11-2	many	.	TRBJ1-5	CASSFGIGPECNQPQHF	TGTGCCAGCAGCTTTGGTATAGGGCCGGAATGCAATCAGCCCCAGCATTTT
TRBV29-1	few	.	TRBJ2-7	CSVKGAGTPYYEQYF	TGCAGCGTCAAAGGGGCCGGGACACCTTACTACGAGCAGTACTTC
TRBV11-1	.	TRBD2	TRBJ2-7	CASSPRLAGGFAYEQYF	TGTGCCAGCAGCCCCAGACTAGCGGGAGGGTTTGCCTACGAGCAGTACTTC
TRBV6-2/TRBV6-3	many	.	TRBJ1-5	CASTGLLAGNQPQHF	TGTGCCAGCACTGGCCTCCTAGCGGGCAATCAGCCCCAGCATTTT
TRBV30	many	.	TRBJ1-6	CAWSLQGSSPLHF	TGTGCCTGGAGTTTGCAGGGTAGTTCACCCCTCCACTTT
TRBV12-3/TRBV12-4	many	.	TRBJ1-2	CASSLGPGANYGYTF	TGTGCCAGCAGTTTAGGGCCAGGAGCTAACTATGGCTACACCTTC
TRBV9	.	TRBD1	TRBJ2-2	CASVRTGNTGELFF	TGTGCCAGCGTGCGGACAGGGAACACCGGGGAGCTGTTTTTT
TRBV29-1	many	TRBD1	TRBJ2-7	CSVRQGGVGEQYF	TGCAGCGTGCGACAGGGGGGGGTGGGCGAGCAGTACTTC